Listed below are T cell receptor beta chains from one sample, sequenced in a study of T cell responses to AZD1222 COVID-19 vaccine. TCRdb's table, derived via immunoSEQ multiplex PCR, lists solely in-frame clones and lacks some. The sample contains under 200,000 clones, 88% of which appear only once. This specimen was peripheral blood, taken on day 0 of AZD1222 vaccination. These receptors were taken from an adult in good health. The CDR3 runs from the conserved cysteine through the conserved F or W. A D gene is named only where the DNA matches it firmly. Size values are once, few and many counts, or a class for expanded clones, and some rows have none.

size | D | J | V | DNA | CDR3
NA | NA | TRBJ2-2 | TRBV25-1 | TGTGCCAGCTCCCGACAGTCCGGGGAGCTGTTTTTT | CASSRQSGELFF
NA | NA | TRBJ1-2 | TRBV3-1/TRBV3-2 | TGTGCCAGCAGCCAAGAGGACGGGGTCTATGGCTACACCTTC | CASSQEDGVYGYTF
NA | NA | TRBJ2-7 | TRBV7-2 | TGTGCCAGCAGCTTAACGGCCGCCAAGAGGATGAGCTCCTACGAGCAGTACTTC | CASSLTAAKRMSSYEQYF
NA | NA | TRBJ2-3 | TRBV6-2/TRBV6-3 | TGTGCCAGCAGGTACGCCGGGCCCTTTTTGCCAGATACGCAGTATTTT | CASRYAGPFLPDTQYF
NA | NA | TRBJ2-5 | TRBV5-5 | TGTGCCAGCAGTTTCCTGTTCGGGGAGACCCAGTACTTC | CASSFLFGETQYF
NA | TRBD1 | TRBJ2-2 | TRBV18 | TGTGCCAGCTCACCCATGACCACAGGGGCCAGGACCGGGGAGCTGTTTTTT | CASSPMTTGARTGELFF
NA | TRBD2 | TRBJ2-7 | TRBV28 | TGTGCCAGCCGCCGGGGGGGGGCGCGTTACGAGCAGTACTTC | CASRRGGARYEQYF
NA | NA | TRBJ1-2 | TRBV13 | TGTGCCAGCAGCTTGGACAGTTACTATGGCTACACCTTC | CASSLDSYYGYTF
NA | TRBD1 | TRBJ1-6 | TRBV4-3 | TGCGCCAGCAGAGACAGGGCGAGCTCCTATAATTCACCCCTCCACTTT | CASRDRASSYNSPLHF
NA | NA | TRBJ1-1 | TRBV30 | TGTGCCTTCTCCTCAGACAGGCATGAAGCTTTCTTT | CAFSSDRHEAFF
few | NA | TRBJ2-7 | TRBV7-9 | TGTGCCAGCAGCCCTCTTGACGAGCAGTACTTC | CASSPLDEQYF
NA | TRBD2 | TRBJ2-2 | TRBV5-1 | TGCGCCAGCCACCCGGGAGGGGGTGTTAACACCGGGGAGCTGTTTTTT | CASHPGGGVNTGELFF
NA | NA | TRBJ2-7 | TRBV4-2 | TGTGCCAGCAGCCAAGACGCTCAGGTCTCCTACGAGCAGTACTTC | CASSQDAQVSYEQYF
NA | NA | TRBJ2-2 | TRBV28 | TGTGCCACCGCAGGCCCCGCGAACACCGGGGAGCTGTTTTTT | CATAGPANTGELFF
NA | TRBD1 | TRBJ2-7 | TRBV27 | TGTGCCAGCAGTTACAGGGGGGACTCCTACGAGCAGTACTTC | CASSYRGDSYEQYF
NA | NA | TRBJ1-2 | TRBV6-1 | TGTGCCAGCAGTGAAGCGAACAGGGTTTGGACCTATGGCTACACCTTC | CASSEANRVWTYGYTF
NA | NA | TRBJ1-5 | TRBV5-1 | TGCGCCAGCAGCTGGGGTGTGAGGGACAGCAATCAGCCCCAGCATTTT | CASSWGVRDSNQPQHF
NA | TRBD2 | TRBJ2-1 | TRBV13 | TGTGCCAGCAGCCCAACTAGCGGGATCTCCTACAATGAGCAGTTCTTC | CASSPTSGISYNEQFF
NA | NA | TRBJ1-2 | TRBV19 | TGTGCCAGTAGTATCAGTTGGGATGGTGCTAACTATGGCTACACCTTC | CASSISWDGANYGYTF
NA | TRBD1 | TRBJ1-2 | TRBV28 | TGTGCCAGCACCCAGCCCCGGACAGGGGGTCCATATGGCTACACCTTC | CASTQPRTGGPYGYTF
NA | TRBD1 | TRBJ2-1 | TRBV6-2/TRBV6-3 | TGTGCCAGCAGTAAACAGGGGAACAATGAGCAGTTCTTC | CASSKQGNNEQFF
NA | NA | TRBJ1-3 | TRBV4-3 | TGCGCCAGCAGCCAGGCCAGACAGGCCGACTCTGGAAACACCATATATTTT | CASSQARQADSGNTIYF
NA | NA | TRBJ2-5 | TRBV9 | TGTGCCAGCAGCGACAGGGACGGCCAGGCAGAGACCCAGTACTTC | CASSDRDGQAETQYF
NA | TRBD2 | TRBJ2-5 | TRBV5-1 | TGCGCCAGTGTAGCGGGAGTCGACGAGACCCAGTACTTC | CASVAGVDETQYF
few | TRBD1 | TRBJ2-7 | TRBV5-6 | TGTGCCAGCAGCACCGACAGGGGGCAATACGAGCAGTACTTC | CASSTDRGQYEQYF
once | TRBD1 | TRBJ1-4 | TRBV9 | TGTGCCAGCGGAGGGGGCGGGAATGAAAAACTGTTTTTT | CASGGGGNEKLFF
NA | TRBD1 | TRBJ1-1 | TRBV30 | TGTGCCTGGACGGACAGGGTCTCGACTGAAGCTTTCTTT | CAWTDRVSTEAFF
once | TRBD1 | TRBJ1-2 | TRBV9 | TGTGCCAGCAGCGTAGAGACAGGGGGTTCTGGCTACACCTTC | CASSVETGGSGYTF
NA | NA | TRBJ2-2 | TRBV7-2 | TGTGCCAGCAGCTTATTCGGGACTCCGCTCCTGAACACCGGGGAGCTGTTTTTT | CASSLFGTPLLNTGELFF
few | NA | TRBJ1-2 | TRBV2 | TGTGCCAGCAGTGGTACAGGGATTGGCTACACCTTC | CASSGTGIGYTF
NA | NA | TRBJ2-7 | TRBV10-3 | TGTGCCATCAGCTTGGACTTCCAGAGCTCCTACGAGCAGTACTTC | CAISLDFQSSYEQYF
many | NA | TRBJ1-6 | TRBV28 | TGTGCCAGCAGTTCTCCCGCGGGGATTAATTCACCCCTCCACTTT | CASSSPAGINSPLHF
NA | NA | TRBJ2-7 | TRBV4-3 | TGCGCCAGCAGCCAAGACAGGTCCTACGAGCAGTACTTC | CASSQDRSYEQYF